One sample yielded the 13 T cell receptor beta chains listed below, sequenced in a study of shared clonotypes between healthy human individuals. Method: immunoSEQ multiplex PCR; TCRdb's copy keeps in-frame clones and lacks some. The repertoire has fewer than 1.8 million clones, less than 99% of them found once; the top ten carry around 0.38%. Material: naive CD4+ T cells sorted from blood. As to subset: CD45RA+ positively selected. Receptor source: a man younger than 40 in good health.

This chain uses TRBV5-1 with TRBJ2-5; D is uncertain. This CDR3 has 14 residues. Germline V gives CDR1 SGHRS, CDR2 YFSETQ. With 4 bases removed from V and 2 bases from J, the gap between germline ends came to 12 bases. The CDR3 bases are TGCGCCAGCAGCGTAGGCGGCAATCAAGAGACCCAGTACTTC. Protein product: CASSVGGNQETQYF. The full variable domain, rest sourced from reference TRBV5-1 and TRBJ2-5, is KAGVTQTPRYLIKTRGQQVTLSCSPISGHRSVSWYQQTPGQGLQFLFEYFSETQRNKGNFPGRFSGRQFSNSRSEMNVSTLELGDSALYLCASSVGGNQETQYFGPGTRLLVL.

The gene calls are TRBV6-1 and TRBJ2-7, with 8 bases lining up with TRBD1. This CDR3 has 16 residues. CDR1 and CDR2 (germline): MNHNS, SASEGT. Trimming took 1 base from V and 4 from J; bases not matched to a gene: 9. CDR3 in DNA: TGTGCCAGCAGTGAAGTAGGACAGGGCACAAGATACGAGCAGTACTTC. Translating it yields CASSEVGQGTRYEQYF.

The gene calls are TRBV9 and TRBJ2-3, with unresolved D. Germline loops: CDR1 SGDLS, CDR2 YYNGEE. With 1 base removed from V and 0 bases from J, the gap between germline ends came to 6 bases. The CDR3 is 14 amino acids. CDR3 coding DNA: TGTGCCAGCAGCGTATCGACGAGCACAGATACGCAGTATTTT. Translated, it gives CASSVSTSTDTQYF.

This clone was seen a single time. The J gene is TRBJ2-5, the V gene TRBV4-3, with D unresolved. This CDR3 comprises 13 residues. Trimming shortened V by 0 bases and J by 5 bases, and 7 bases separated the two germline ends. The germline V gene encodes CDR1 LGHNA and CDR2 YSLEER. The CDR3 DNA is TGCGCCAGCAGCCAAGAGTGGGGTGAGACCCAGTACTTC. It codes for CASSQEWGETQYF.

The chain employs TRBV28 and TRBJ2-3; D is undetermined. This CDR3 is 11 amino acids long. Germline V gives CDR1 MDHEN, CDR2 SYDVKM. The V end was cut by 5 bases, the J end by 6 bases, with 6 bases between. The CDR3 spells CASSQRDTQYF. The CDR3, as DNA: TGTGCCAGCAGTCAGAGGGATACGCAGTATTTT.

This clone was picked up one time. This chain links TRBV18 with TRBJ1-1; 7 nucleotides agree with TRBD1. Germline V gives CDR1 KGHSH, CDR2 LQKENI. J gave up 3 bases and V 3 bases, and 13 bases lay outside the gene matches. CDR3 length: 17 amino acids. CDR3 residues: CASSPIIGQAAYTEAFF. In nucleotides, the CDR3 is TGTGCCAGCTCACCGATTATTGGACAGGCGGCTTACACTGAAGCTTTCTTT.

The chain carries TRBV5-5 and TRBJ1-3; 8 nucleotides agree with TRBD1. The CDR3 runs 17 residues. V shed 2 bases and J 0 bases; nucleotides not matched to a gene: 7. Germline V gene sequence: CDR1 SGHKS, CDR2 YYEKEE (reference sequence). The CDR3 DNA sequence: TGTGCCAGCAGCTTTGTGAGGACAGGGATCTCTGGAAACACCATATATTTT. This encodes CASSFVRTGISGNTIYF.

This clone was counted once. The chain is built from TRBV11-2 and TRBJ2-5; either TRBD1 or TRBD2 may fit D (5 bases each). Germline CDR1 SGHAT, CDR2 FQNNGV. The V gene lost 4 bases and the J gene lost 2 bases, with 20 bases spanning the gap. This CDR3 has 17 amino acids. CDR3 sequence (DNA): TGTGCCAGCAGCTCGGGACGGTTGACAACACCTCAAGAGACCCAGTACTTC. Protein sequence: CASSSGRLTTPQETQYF.

The chain employs TRBV28 and TRBJ1-5; a possible D gene is TRBD1 (5 bases). CDR1 is MDHEN and CDR2 is SYDVKM in the germline V gene. V was clipped by 6 bases and J by 0 bases, with 15 bases between them. The CDR3 spans 16 residues. The CDR3 sequence is CASRWTGPNSNQPQHF. CDR3 in DNA: TGTGCCAGCAGATGGACGGGACCAAATAGCAATCAGCCCCAGCATTTT.

V usage is TRBV19 and J usage is TRBJ1-4; D is unresolved. Between the trimmed V and J ends, which lost 1 base and 7 bases, there was a span of 7 bases. CDR1 is LNHDA and CDR2 is SQIVND in the germline V gene (reference sequence). The CDR3 sequence is 13 residues long. CDR3 residues: CASSIAGPEKLFF. Written as DNA, the CDR3 is TGTGCCAGTAGTATAGCCGGCCCTGAAAAACTGTTTTTT. Using reference TRBV19 and TRBJ1-4 for the parts outside the CDR3, the full variable domain is DGGITQSPKYLFRKEGQNVTLSCEQNLNHDAMYWYRQDPGQGLRLIYYSQIVNDFQKGDIAEGYSVSREKKESFPLTVTSAQKNPTAFYLCASSIAGPEKLFFGSGTQLSVL.

The chain recombines TRBV28 with TRBJ2-7, with TRBD2 identical over 7 bases. There are 17 residues in the CDR3. The trim removed 5 bases at V and 1 base at J, leaving 14 bases unmatched. Germline V gene lookup returns CDR1 MDHEN and CDR2 SYDVKM. The CDR3 spells CASSRTGLADSSYEQYF. CDR3 bases: TGTGCCAGCAGTCGTACGGGCCTAGCGGACTCTTCCTACGAGCAGTACTTC. Based on the CDR3 plus reference TRBV28 and TRBJ2-7, the full variable domain is DVKVTQSSRYLVKRTGEKVFLECVQDMDHENMFWYRQDPGLGLRLIYFSYDVKMKEKGDIPEGYSVSREKKERFSLILESASTNQTSMYLCASSRTGLADSSYEQYFGPGTRLTVT.

The chain links TRBV14 to TRBJ2-2; D gene uncertain. CDR3 size: 14 residues. Per germline, CDR1 SGHDN and CDR2 FVKESK. Trimming removed 0 bases from V and 6 bases from J, with 8 bases in between. The CDR3 nucleotides read TGTGCCAGCAGCCAAGATTTGGTCTCCGGGGAGCTGTTTTTT. This codes for CASSQDLVSGELFF.

The gene calls are TRBV9 and TRBJ2-1; D is perhaps TRBD2 (5 bases). Deletions cut 0 bases from V and 4 bases from J, with 11 bases between. This CDR3 is 15 amino acids long. The germline CDR1 and CDR2 sequences are SGDLS and YYNGEE. The CDR3 nucleotides read TGTGCCAGCAGCGTAGCGAGGGAGTCGTACAATGAGCAGTTCTTC. It is translated as CASSVARESYNEQFF.